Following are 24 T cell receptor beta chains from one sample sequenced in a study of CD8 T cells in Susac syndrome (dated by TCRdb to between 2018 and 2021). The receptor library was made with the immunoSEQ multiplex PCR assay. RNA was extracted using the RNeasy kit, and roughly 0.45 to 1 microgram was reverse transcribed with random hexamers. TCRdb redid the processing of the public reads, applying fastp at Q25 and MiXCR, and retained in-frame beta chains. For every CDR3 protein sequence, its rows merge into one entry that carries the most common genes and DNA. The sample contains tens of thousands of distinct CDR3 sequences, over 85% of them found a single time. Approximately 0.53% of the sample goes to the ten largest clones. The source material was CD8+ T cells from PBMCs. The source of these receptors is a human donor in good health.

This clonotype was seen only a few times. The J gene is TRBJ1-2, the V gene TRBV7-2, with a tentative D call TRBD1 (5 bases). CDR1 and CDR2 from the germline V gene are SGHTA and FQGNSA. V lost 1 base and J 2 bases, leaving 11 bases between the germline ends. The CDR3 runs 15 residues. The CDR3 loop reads CASSLEGDGNYGYTF. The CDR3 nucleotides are TGTGCCAGCAGCTTAGAAGGGGACGGGAACTATGGCTACACCTTC.

CDR3 residues: CASSEDRDNQPQHF. CDR3 DNA sequence: TGTGCCAGCAGTGAGGACAGGGACAATCAGCCCCAGCATTTT. The chain is built from TRBV25-1 and TRBJ1-5; 8 nucleotides match TRBD1. V dropped 3 bases and J dropped 3; count of bases not matched to a gene: 1. Germline CDR1 and CDR2: MGHDK and SYGVNS. The CDR3 spans 14 residues.

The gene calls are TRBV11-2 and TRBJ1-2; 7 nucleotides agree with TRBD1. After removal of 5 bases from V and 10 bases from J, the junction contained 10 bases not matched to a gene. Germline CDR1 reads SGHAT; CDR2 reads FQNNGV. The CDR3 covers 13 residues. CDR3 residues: CASSQGQLGAYTF. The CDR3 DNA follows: TGTGCCAGCAGCCAGGGACAGCTTGGCGCCTACACCTTC.

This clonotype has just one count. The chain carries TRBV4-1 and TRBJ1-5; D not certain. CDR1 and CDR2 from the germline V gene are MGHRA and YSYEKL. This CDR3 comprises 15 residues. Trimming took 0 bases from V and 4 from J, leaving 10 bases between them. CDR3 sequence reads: CASSQEVTENQPQHF. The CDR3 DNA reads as TGCGCCAGCAGCCAAGAGGTGACGGAGAATCAGCCCCAGCATTTT.

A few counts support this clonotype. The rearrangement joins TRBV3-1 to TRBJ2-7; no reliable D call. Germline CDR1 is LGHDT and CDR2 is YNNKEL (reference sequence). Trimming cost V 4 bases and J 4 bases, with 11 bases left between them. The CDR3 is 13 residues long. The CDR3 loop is CASSPGLNYEQYF. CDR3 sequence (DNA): TGTGCCAGCAGCCCCGGATTGAATTACGAGCAGTACTTC.

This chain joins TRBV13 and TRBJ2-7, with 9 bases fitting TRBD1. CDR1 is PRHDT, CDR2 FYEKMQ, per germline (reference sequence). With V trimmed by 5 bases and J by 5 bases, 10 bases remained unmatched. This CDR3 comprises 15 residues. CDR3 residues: CASSRKGQGRNEQYF. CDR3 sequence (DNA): TGTGCCAGCAGCCGTAAGGGACAGGGTAGGAACGAGCAGTACTTC.

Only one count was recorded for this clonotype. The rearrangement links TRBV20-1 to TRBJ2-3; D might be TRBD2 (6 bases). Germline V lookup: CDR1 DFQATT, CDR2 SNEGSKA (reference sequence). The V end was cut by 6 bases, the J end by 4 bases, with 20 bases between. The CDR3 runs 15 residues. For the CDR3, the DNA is TGCAGTGCACAAGGAGGGCTAGATAACGCAGATACGCAGTATTTT. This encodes CSAQGGLDNADTQYF.

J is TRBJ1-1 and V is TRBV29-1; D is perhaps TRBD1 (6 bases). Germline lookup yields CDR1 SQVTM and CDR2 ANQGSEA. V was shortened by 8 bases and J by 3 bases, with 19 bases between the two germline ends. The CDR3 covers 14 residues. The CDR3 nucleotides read TGCAGCCCACGATTTGGGGGCGAGGACACTGAAGCTTTCTTT. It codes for CSPRFGGEDTEAFF.

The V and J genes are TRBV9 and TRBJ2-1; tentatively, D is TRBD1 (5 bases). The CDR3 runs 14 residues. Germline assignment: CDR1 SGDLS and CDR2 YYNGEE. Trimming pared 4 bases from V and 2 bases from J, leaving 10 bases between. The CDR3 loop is CASSPHRPYNEQFF. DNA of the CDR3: TGTGCCAGCAGCCCCCACAGGCCCTACAATGAGCAGTTCTTC.

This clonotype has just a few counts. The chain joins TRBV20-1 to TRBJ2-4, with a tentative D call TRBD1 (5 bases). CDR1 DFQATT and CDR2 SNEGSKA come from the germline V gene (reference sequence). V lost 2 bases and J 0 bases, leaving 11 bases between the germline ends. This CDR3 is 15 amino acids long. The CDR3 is CSARTRAEAKNIQYF. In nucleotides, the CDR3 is TGCAGTGCTAGAACCAGGGCGGAAGCCAAAAACATTCAGTACTTC.

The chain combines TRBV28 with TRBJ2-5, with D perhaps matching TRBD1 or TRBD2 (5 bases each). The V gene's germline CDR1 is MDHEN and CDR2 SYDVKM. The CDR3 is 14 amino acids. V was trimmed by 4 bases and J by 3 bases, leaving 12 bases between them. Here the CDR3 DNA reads TGTGCCAGCAGTTCCGACGGGGCCAAAGAGACCCAGTACTTC. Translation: CASSSDGAKETQYF.

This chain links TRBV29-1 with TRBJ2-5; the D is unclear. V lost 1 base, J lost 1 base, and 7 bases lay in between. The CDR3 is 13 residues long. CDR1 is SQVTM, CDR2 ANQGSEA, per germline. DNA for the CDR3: TGCAGCGTTGAAGGGATCAGCCAAGAGACCCAGTACTTC. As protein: CSVEGISQETQYF.

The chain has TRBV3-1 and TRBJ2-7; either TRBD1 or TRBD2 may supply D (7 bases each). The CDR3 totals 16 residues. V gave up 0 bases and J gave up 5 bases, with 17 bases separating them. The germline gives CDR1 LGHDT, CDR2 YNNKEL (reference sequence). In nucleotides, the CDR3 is TGTGCCAGCAGCCAAGATAGGGGCAGGGGGAGGGACGAGCAGTACTTC. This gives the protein CASSQDRGRGRDEQYF.

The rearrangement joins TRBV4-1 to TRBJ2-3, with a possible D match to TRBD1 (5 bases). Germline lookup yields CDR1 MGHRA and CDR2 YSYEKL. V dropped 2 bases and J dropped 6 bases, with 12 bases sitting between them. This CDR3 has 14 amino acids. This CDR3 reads CASSQRVGRDTQYF. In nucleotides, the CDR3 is TGCGCCAGCAGCCAACGCGTGGGGCGGGATACGCAGTATTTT.

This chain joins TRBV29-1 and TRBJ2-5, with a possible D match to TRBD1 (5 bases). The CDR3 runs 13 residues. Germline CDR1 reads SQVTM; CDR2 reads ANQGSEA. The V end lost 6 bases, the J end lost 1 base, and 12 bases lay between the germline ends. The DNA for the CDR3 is TGCAGCGTACCCCAGGGAAGCCAAGAGACCCAGTACTTC. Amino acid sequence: CSVPQGSQETQYF.

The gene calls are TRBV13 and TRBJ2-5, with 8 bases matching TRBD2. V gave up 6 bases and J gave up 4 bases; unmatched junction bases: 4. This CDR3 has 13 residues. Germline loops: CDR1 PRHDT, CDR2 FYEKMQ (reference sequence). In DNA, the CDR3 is TGTGCCAGCAGGGTCGGGAGGGGAGAGACCCAGTACTTC. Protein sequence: CASRVGRGETQYF.

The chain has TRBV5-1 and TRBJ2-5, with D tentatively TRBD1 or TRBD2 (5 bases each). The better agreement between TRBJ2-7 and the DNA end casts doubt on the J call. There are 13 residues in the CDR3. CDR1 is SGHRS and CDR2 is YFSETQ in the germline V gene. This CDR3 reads CASSLQGDYEQYF. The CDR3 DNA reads TGCGCCAGCAGCTTGCAGGGAGACTACGAGCAGTACTTC.

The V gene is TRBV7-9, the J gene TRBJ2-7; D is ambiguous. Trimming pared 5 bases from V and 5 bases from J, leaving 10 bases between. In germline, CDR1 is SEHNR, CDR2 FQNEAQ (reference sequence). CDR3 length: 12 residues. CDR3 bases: TGTGCCAGCAGCCCACTCGGCAACGAGCAGTACTTC. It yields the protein CASSPLGNEQYF.

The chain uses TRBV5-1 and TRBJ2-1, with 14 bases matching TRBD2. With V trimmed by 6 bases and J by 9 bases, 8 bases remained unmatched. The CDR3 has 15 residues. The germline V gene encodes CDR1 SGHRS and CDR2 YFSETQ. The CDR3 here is CASTSGLAGVAEQFF. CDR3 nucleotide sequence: TGCGCCAGCACTTCGGGACTAGCGGGAGTGGCTGAGCAGTTCTTC. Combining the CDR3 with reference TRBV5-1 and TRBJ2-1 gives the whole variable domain KAGVTQTPRYLIKTRGQQVTLSCSPISGHRSVSWYQQTPGQGLQFLFEYFSETQRNKGNFPGRFSGRQFSNSRSEMNVSTLELGDSALYLCASTSGLAGVAEQFFGPGTRLTVL.

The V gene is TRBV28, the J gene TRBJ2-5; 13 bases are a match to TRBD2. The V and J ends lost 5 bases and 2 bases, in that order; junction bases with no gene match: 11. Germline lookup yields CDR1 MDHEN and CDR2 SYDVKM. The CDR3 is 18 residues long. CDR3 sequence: CASSLTSGRAIRQETQYF. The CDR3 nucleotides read TGTGCCAGCAGTCTTACTAGCGGGAGGGCCATCAGACAAGAGACCCAGTACTTC.

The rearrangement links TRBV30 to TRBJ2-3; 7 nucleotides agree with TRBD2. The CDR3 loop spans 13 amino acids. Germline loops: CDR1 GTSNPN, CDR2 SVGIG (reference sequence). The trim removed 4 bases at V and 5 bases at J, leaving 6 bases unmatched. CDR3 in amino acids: CAWNEGGRDTQYF. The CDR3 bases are TGTGCCTGGAACGAAGGCGGGAGAGATACGCAGTATTTT.

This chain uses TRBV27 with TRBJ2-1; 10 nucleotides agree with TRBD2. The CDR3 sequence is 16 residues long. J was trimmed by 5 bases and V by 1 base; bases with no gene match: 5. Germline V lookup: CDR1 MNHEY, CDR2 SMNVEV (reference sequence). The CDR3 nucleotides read TGTGCCAGCAGTTTATTGGGGCTAGCGGGAGACAATGAGCAGTTCTTC. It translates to CASSLLGLAGDNEQFF.

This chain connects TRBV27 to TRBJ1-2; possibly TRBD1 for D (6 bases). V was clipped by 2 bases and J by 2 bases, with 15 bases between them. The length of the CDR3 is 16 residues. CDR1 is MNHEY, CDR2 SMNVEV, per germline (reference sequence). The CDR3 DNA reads TGTGCCAGCAGTTTAAACCCAGGGGTCGTCAACTATGGCTACACCTTC. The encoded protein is CASSLNPGVVNYGYTF.

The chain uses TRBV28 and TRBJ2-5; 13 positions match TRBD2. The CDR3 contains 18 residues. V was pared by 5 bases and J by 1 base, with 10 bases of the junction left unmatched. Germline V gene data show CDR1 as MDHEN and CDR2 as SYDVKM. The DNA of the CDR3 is TGTGCCAGCAGTCTCGGCGGACTAGCGGGAGAGGGCCAAGAGACCCAGTACTTC. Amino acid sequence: CASSLGGLAGEGQETQYF. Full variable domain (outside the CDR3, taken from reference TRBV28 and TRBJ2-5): DVKVTQSSRYLVKRTGEKVFLECVQDMDHENMFWYRQDPGLGLRLIYFSYDVKMKEKGDIPEGYSVSREKKERFSLILESASTNQTSMYLCASSLGGLAGEGQETQYFGPGTRLLVL.